The present entry profiles one T cell receptor beta chain with its context. Its antigen is as yet unknown. This sample includes further DNA sequences coding for the same CDR3. The sample is drawn from a study of cytomegalovirus exposure and HLA in healthy donors. Findings and caveats of the study: 87-base-pair reads could not separate some V segments, including TRBV6-2 and TRBV6-3. Sequence variants that were highly shared formed a cluster that was likely a sequencing artifact.

The CDR3 spans 14 residues. Trimming stripped 7 bases from V and 6 bases from J, with 16 bases between. Looked up from germline, CDR1 is MNHEY and CDR2 is SVGAGI. This PCR relied on a set of 60 Vbeta primers and 13 Jbeta primers. Profiling relied on immunoSEQ multiplex PCR, and the TCRdb table lists in-frame clones only, not all of them. This sample yields fewer than 60,000 clones, of which approximately 82% are seen a single time; about 3.1% belongs to the top ten. This rearrangement joins TRBV6-5 to TRBJ1-5, with a weak D call TRBD1 (5 bases). This clonotype was sampled from a man in his forties or fifties in good health and CMV-seronegative. Input material: PBMCs. The CDR3 loop reads CASNPGGIGQPQHF. The DNA for the CDR3 is TGTGCCAGCAATCCTGGGGGGATCGGTCAGCCCCAGCATTTT.